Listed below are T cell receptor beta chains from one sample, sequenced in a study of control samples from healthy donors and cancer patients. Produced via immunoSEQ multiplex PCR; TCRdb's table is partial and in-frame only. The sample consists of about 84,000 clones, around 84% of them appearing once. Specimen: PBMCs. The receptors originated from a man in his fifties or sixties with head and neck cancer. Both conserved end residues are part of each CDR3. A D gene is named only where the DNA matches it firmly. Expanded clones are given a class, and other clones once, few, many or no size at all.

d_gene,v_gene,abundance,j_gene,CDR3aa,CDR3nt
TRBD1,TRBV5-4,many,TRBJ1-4,CASSRGGQGNEKLFF,TGTGCCAGCAGCCGGGGGGGACAGGGTAATGAAAAACTGTTTTTT
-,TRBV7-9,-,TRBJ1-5,CASSLPGQPQHF,TGTGCCAGCAGCCTACCGGGTCAGCCCCAGCATTTT
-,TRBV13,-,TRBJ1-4,CASSASQATNEKLFF,TGTGCCAGCAGCGCATCACAGGCAACTAATGAAAAACTGTTTTTT
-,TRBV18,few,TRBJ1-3,CASSPPGRPSGNTIYF,TGTGCCAGCTCACCACCGGGCCGGCCCTCTGGAAACACCATATATTTT
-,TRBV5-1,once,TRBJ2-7,CASSLMTTPSYEQYF,TGCGCCAGCAGCCTGATGACGACACCCTCCTACGAGCAGTACTTC
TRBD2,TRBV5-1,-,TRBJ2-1,CASSLLLAGGPRNEQFF,TGCGCCAGCAGCTTGTTACTAGCGGGAGGGCCTCGGAATGAGCAGTTCTTC
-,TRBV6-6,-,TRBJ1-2,CASSVEAGGYTF,TGTGCCAGCAGTGTCGAGGCAGGCGGCTACACCTTC
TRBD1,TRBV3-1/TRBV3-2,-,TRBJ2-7,CASRTGGSYEQYF,TGTGCCAGCAGGACAGGGGGCTCTTACGAGCAGTACTTC
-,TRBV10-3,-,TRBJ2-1,CAISPRLDNEQFF,TGTGCCATCAGTCCTAGGCTAGACAATGAGCAGTTCTTC
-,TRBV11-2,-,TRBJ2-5,CASSLLETQYF,TGTGCCAGCAGCTTACTGGAGACCCAGTACTTC
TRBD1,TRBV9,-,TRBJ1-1,CASSVDGTVNTEAFF,TGTGCCAGCAGCGTAGACGGGACAGTGAACACTGAAGCTTTCTTT
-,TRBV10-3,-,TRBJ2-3,CAISGGESDTQYF,TGTGCCATCAGTGGGGGAGAGTCAGATACGCAGTATTTT
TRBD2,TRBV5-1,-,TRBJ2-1,CASSLDYGTSGRNEQFF,TGCGCCAGCAGCTTGGACTACGGGACTAGCGGGAGGAATGAGCAGTTCTTC
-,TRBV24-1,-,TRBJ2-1,CATGGPPRGEQFF,TGTGCCACCGGGGGCCCCCCTCGCGGTGAGCAGTTCTTC
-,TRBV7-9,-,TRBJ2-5,CASSISGTQETQYF,TGTGCCAGCAGCATATCCGGGACCCAAGAGACCCAGTACTTC
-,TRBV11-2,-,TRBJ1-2,CASTSGAANYGYTF,TGTGCCAGCACCTCAGGCGCCGCTAACTATGGCTACACCTTC
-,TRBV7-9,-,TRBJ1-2,CASSSDSRYYTF,TGTGCCAGCAGCTCAGACAGCCGTTACTACACCTTC
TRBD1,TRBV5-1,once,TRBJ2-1,CASSLSASGQGINEQFF,TGCGCCAGCAGCTTGAGTGCGTCCGGACAGGGGATCAATGAGCAGTTCTTC
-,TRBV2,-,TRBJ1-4,CASTTGGNEKLFF,TGTGCCAGCACTACGGGCGGTAATGAAAAACTGTTTTTT
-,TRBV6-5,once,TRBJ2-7,CASSRQETYEQYF,TGTGCCAGCAGCAGACAGGAGACCTACGAGCAGTACTTC
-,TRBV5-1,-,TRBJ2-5,CASSSRGIQETQYF,TGCGCCAGCAGCTCTCGGGGGATCCAAGAGACCCAGTACTTC
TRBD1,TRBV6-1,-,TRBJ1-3,CASSERTGGLRNTIYF,TGTGCCAGCAGTGAAAGGACAGGGGGTTTACGAAACACCATATATTTT